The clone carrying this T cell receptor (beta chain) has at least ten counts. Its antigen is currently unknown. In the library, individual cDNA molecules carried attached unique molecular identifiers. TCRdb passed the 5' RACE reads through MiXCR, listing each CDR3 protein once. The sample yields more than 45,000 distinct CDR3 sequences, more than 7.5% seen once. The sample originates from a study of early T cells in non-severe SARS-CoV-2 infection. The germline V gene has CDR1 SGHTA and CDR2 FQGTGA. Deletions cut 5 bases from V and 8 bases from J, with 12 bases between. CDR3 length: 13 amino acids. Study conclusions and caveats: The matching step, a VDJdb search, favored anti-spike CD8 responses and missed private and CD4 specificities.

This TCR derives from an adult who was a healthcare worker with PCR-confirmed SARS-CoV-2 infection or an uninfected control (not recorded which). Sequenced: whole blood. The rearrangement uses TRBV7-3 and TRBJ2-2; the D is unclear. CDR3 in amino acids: CASSRSVEGELFF. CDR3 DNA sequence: TGTGCCAGCAGCCGGTCGGTGGAAGGGGAGCTGTTTTTT.